This T cell receptor (beta chain) emerged from a study of blood T cell repertoires in COVID-19. Study overall: Acute and convalescent COVID-19 specimens originated in the United States, Italy and Spain.

The V and J ends lost 5 bases and 4 bases, in that order; junction bases with no gene match: 6. The CDR3 has 15 amino acids. Germline CDR1 and CDR2: MNHEY and SVGEGT. Sequencing used immunoSEQ multiplex PCR; TCRdb keeps in-frame clones, though not all of them. The sample holds 150,000 to 180,000 clones, approximately 85% seen once. Sequenced sample: peripheral blood. The chain has TRBV6-2 or TRBV6-3 and TRBJ2-3; 10 bases agree with TRBD2. The TCR sequence derives from a man in his sixties with COVID-19, enrolled during active disease. CDR3 in amino acids: CASSLLAGYADTQYF. CDR3 DNA sequence: TGTGCCAGCAGTCTACTAGCGGGGTATGCAGATACGCAGTATTTT.